A single sample is the source of the 27 T cell receptor beta chains below, sequenced in a study of T-cell memory formation after mild COVID-19. Each CDR3 protein is one row after TCRdb ran MiXCR on the 5' RACE reads. The data hold about 190,000 distinct CDR3 sequences, with around 19% observed a single time. Sequenced sample: PBMCs or a T cell subset sorted from them (not recorded which). These receptors were taken from an adult woman who had mild COVID-19 (a few samples of this study predate the infection). Cell type and time point are not known.

V is TRBV3-1 and J is TRBJ1-1; D ambiguous. The ends were cut back, 0 bases at V and 0 bases at J, with 5 bases in the middle. The CDR3 is 14 amino acids. In germline, CDR1 is LGHDT, CDR2 YNNKEL (reference sequence). Here the CDR3 DNA reads TGTGCCAGCAGCCAAGAAGGACTGAACACTGAAGCTTTCTTT. Translated: CASSQEGLNTEAFF.

The V and J genes are TRBV12-3 or TRBV12-4 and TRBJ1-5; D gene uncertain. The CDR3 runs 12 residues. With 1 base removed from V and 6 bases from J, the gap between germline ends came to 4 bases. The CDR3 spells CASSLDAQPQHF. The DNA of the CDR3 is TGTGCCAGCAGTTTAGACGCTCAGCCCCAGCATTTT.

V is TRBV20-1 and J is TRBJ2-1, with D possibly TRBD2 on 6 matching bases. CDR3 size: 15 residues. The germline CDR1 and CDR2 sequences are DFQATT and SNEGSKA (reference sequence). The ends were cut back, 3 bases at V and 5 bases at J, with 17 bases in the middle. CDR3 sequence (DNA): TGCAGTGCTAGCCAGTCTAGCGTTCGCCACAATGAGCAGTTCTTC. Its protein is CSASQSSVRHNEQFF.

This chain uses TRBV9 with TRBJ2-7; D ambiguous. Germline CDR1 reads SGDLS; CDR2 reads YYNGEE. This CDR3 is built from 14 residues. Trimming took 0 bases from V and 1 from J, leaving 8 bases between them. As DNA, the CDR3 is TGTGCCAGCAGCGTAGGGCCAGCATCCTACGAGCAGTACTTC. Translated: CASSVGPASYEQYF.

This clonotype is a singleton in its sample. CDR3 bases: TGTGCCACTCAACGGGACCGCAACACTGAAGCTTTCTTT. This encodes CATQRDRNTEAFF. This chain uses TRBV3-1 with TRBJ1-1; D is possibly TRBD1 (5 bases). Germline V gene data show CDR1 as LGHDT and CDR2 as YNNKEL (reference sequence). Trimming removed 10 bases from V and 2 bases from J, with 14 bases in between. The CDR3 contains 13 residues.

This clonotype showed up just a few times. The chain employs TRBV2 and TRBJ1-1; the D gene is possibly TRBD1 (5 bases). This CDR3 region has 17 residues. Germline assignment: CDR1 SNHLY and CDR2 FYNNEI. V lost 0 bases, J lost 4 bases, and 18 bases lay in between. CDR3 loop: CASSEARGWGRVTEAFF. CDR3 bases: TGTGCCAGCAGTGAAGCGCGGGGGTGGGGTCGCGTCACTGAAGCTTTCTTT.

This clonotype was observed a handful of times. The chain is built from TRBV7-2 and TRBJ1-2; TRBD1 is a possible D gene (5 bases). Germline CDR1 SGHTA, CDR2 FQGNSA. The CDR3 is 13 residues long. Trimming removed 5 bases at V and 6 bases at J, with 13 bases between. Here the CDR3 reads CASSTPRGHGYTF. The CDR3 region has the DNA TGTGCCAGCAGCACCCCCCGGGGCCATGGCTACACCTTC.

To note about this clonotype: Its ends do not fully match the called genes, so a read error is possible. This rearrangement joins TRBV7-2 to TRBJ2-3, with unresolved D. The CDR3 is 13 residues long. In germline, CDR1 is SGHTA, CDR2 FQGNSA. The CDR3 nucleotides read TGTGCCAGCAGCTCGGGCCCTGGGGATATGCAGTATTTT. Residues: CASSSGPGDMQYF.

This chain links TRBV6-6 with TRBJ1-6, with 10 bases identical to TRBD1. The CDR3 has 19 amino acids. Germline V CDR1 and CDR2: MNHNY, SVGAGI (reference sequence). Trimming took 6 bases from V and 7 from J; bases not matched to a gene: 18. This chain's CDR3 is CASRNTRQGARAGNSPLHF. Written as DNA, the CDR3 is TGTGCCAGCAGGAATACGAGACAGGGGGCTCGGGCTGGGAATTCACCCCTCCACTTT.

The rearrangement links TRBV20-1 to TRBJ2-3; D not certain. Germline assignment: CDR1 DFQATT and CDR2 SNEGSKA (reference sequence). The CDR3 has 12 amino acids. V lost 3 bases, J lost 6 bases, and 10 bases lay in between. CDR3 in DNA: TGCAGTGCTAGTTATGGAGCGGATACGCAGTATTTT. Translated, it gives CSASYGADTQYF.

Only a few counts were recorded for this clonotype. The V call is TRBV20-1, the J call TRBJ2-3; TRBD2 matches at 11 bases. V lost 0 bases to trimming and J lost 0 bases; unmatched junction nucleotides: 8. The CDR3 has 18 amino acids. Germline V gene sequence: CDR1 DFQATT, CDR2 SNEGSKA (reference sequence). CDR3 nucleotide sequence: TGCAGTGCTAGAGATTTGTTCAGGACTAGCGGGAGCACAGATACGCAGTATTTT. Translated: CSARDLFRTSGSTDTQYF.

The V and J genes are TRBV5-1 and TRBJ2-1; D not resolved. Per germline, CDR1 SGHRS and CDR2 YFSETQ. V shed 3 bases and J shed 0 bases, with 16 bases lying between them. This CDR3 comprises 17 residues. The CDR3 DNA follows: TGCGCCAGCAGCTCGACCCTGACCCTGAGCTCCTACAATGAGCAGTTCTTC. Its translation: CASSSTLTLSSYNEQFF.

This clonotype turned up a few times. The chain employs TRBV19 and TRBJ2-2, with D possibly matching TRBD1 (6 bases). Looked up from germline, CDR1 is LNHDA and CDR2 is SQIVND (reference sequence). The V end lost 7 bases, the J end lost 3 bases, and 15 bases lay between the germline ends. The CDR3 sequence is 15 residues long. CDR3 loop: CASTPTGVDTGELFF. The CDR3 DNA is TGTGCCAGTACCCCGACAGGTGTCGACACCGGGGAGCTGTTTTTT.

The gene calls are TRBV30 and TRBJ2-6; TRBD1 is a possible D gene (5 bases). CDR1 GTSNPN and CDR2 SVGIG come from the germline V gene (reference sequence). CDR3 length: 18 amino acids. With 5 bases removed from V and 0 bases from J, the gap between germline ends came to 20 bases. The CDR3 sequence: CAWGPRAIFSSGANVLTF. Here the CDR3 DNA reads TGTGCCTGGGGACCCAGGGCGATCTTTAGCTCTGGGGCCAACGTCCTGACTTTC.

This clonotype was seen more than once but under ten times. This chain connects TRBV5-6 to TRBJ2-7, with a possible D match to TRBD1 (6 bases). V was shortened by 5 bases and J by 2 bases, with 11 bases between the two germline ends. The CDR3 is 13 amino acids. Germline-derived CDR1 and CDR2 are SGHDT and YYEEEE. The CDR3 protein is CASRKTGAYEQYF. CDR3 DNA sequence: TGTGCCAGCAGAAAGACAGGAGCCTACGAGCAGTACTTC.

This clonotype was detected only a few times. The V call is TRBV20-1, the J call TRBJ2-4; D possibly corresponds to TRBD2 (5 bases). Germline CDR1 DFQATT, CDR2 SNEGSKA (reference sequence). V dropped 0 bases and J dropped 3 bases, with 12 bases sitting between them. The CDR3 consists of 15 residues. In DNA, the CDR3 is TGCAGTGCTAGAGATCCGAGGGATGTCAAAAACATTCAGTACTTC. Translating gives CSARDPRDVKNIQYF.

There are a few counts of this clonotype. The rearrangement uses TRBV7-3 and TRBJ1-2; D might be TRBD1 (6 bases). This CDR3 is 15 amino acids long. CDR1 and CDR2 (germline): SGHTA, FQGTGA. Trimming removed 5 bases at V and 4 bases at J, with 17 bases between. The CDR3 sequence: CASSPSPGAIYGYTF. CDR3 nucleotide sequence: TGTGCCAGCAGCCCGTCCCCAGGGGCTATCTATGGCTACACCTTC.

The chain has TRBV7-9 and TRBJ2-3; 11 bases align to TRBD2. J gave up 2 bases and V 4 bases, and 17 bases lay outside the gene matches. The CDR3 extends over 20 amino acids. Germline V lookup: CDR1 SEHNR, CDR2 FQNEAQ (reference sequence). The CDR3 DNA is TGTGCCAGCAGCTATCGACTAGCGGGACATCGTAGGGGGAACACAGATACGCAGTATTTT. Protein sequence: CASSYRLAGHRRGNTDTQYF.

The chain links TRBV4-1 to TRBJ1-5, with 7 positions matching TRBD1. Unmatched junction bases numbered 7, after V lost 1 base and J lost 4 bases. This CDR3 has 16 residues. Per the germline V gene, CDR1 is MGHRA and CDR2 is YSYEKL. CDR3 residues: CASSQGGGQKNQPQHF. CDR3 nucleotide sequence: TGCGCCAGCAGCCAAGGAGGGGGACAGAAAAATCAGCCCCAGCATTTT.

A few counts support this clonotype. The rearrangement links TRBV23-1 to TRBJ2-2; D call uncertain. TRBV23-1 is recorded as an ORF, its role being uncertain. CDR3 size: 13 residues. Trimming removed 10 bases at V and 0 bases at J, with 9 bases between. CDR3 sequence (DNA): TGCGCCAACGTAGGGTCGAACACCGGGGAGCTGTTTTTT. Its translation is CANVGSNTGELFF.

The sample holds a few counts of this clonotype. V usage is TRBV20-1 and J usage is TRBJ2-3; D is possibly TRBD1 or TRBD2 (5 bases each). Germline V CDR1 and CDR2: DFQATT, SNEGSKA (reference sequence). V gave up 5 bases and J gave up 4 bases, with 16 bases separating them. This CDR3 is 14 amino acids long. The CDR3 DNA reads as TGCAGTGCTCCCGTTGGGGGTCGGGCAGATACGCAGTATTTT. Translating it yields CSAPVGGRADTQYF.

The V gene is TRBV30, the J gene TRBJ2-1, with 8 bases identical to TRBD1. The J segment lost 9 bases and the V segment lost 0 bases, leaving 10 bases of the junction unmatched. The CDR3 runs to 15 residues. Per germline, CDR1 GTSNPN and CDR2 SVGIG (reference sequence). In DNA form, the CDR3 reads TGTGCCTGGAGTGTCCAGGGGGCTTTCGTCGGTGAGCAGTTCTTC. Translation: CAWSVQGAFVGEQFF.

The chain uses TRBV7-8 and TRBJ2-7, with TRBD1 as a possible D gene (6 bases). Germline V gene lookup returns CDR1 SGHVS and CDR2 FQNEAQ. V was shortened by 5 bases and J by 3 bases, with 17 bases between the two germline ends. This CDR3 has 15 residues. In DNA form, the CDR3 reads TGTGCCAGCAGCCCTAACAGGGCCCCATTCTACGAGCAGTACTTC. Amino acid sequence: CASSPNRAPFYEQYF.

The CDR3 here is CASSLEGSMDGYTF. The CDR3 DNA sequence: TGCGCCAGCAGCTTGGAGGGATCTATGGATGGCTACACCTTC. The chain joins TRBV5-1 to TRBJ1-2; D remains ambiguous. Germline CDR1 SGHRS, CDR2 YFSETQ. V lost 0 bases, J lost 6 bases, and 12 bases lay in between. CDR3 length: 14 residues.

In this sample, this clonotype turned up a few times. The chain employs TRBV7-6 and TRBJ2-7; D not certain. The CDR3 contains 13 residues. Trimming removed 0 bases at V and 4 bases at J, with 7 bases between. The germline CDR1 and CDR2 sequences are SGHVS and FNYEAQ. The CDR3 bases are TGTGCCAGCAGCTTAGCGGAGAAATACGAGCAGTACTTC. This codes for CASSLAEKYEQYF.

This clonotype turned up a few times. V is TRBV12-3 or TRBV12-4 and J is TRBJ2-1; 11 positions match TRBD2. The V segment lost 3 bases and the J segment 4 bases; nucleotides outside the gene matches: 2. The CDR3 has 15 residues. Written as DNA, the CDR3 is TGTGCCAGCAGTTTCTTAGCGGGAGGGTACAATGAGCAGTTCTTC. It codes for CASSFLAGGYNEQFF.

A few counts support this clonotype. J is TRBJ2-3 and V is TRBV7-9; no definite D call. The V end lost 6 bases, the J end lost 0 bases, and 10 bases lay between the germline ends. CDR1 and CDR2 from the germline V gene are SEHNR and FQNEAQ (reference sequence). The CDR3 runs to 14 residues. The CDR3 is CASRWADSTDTQYF. The CDR3 nucleotides read TGTGCCAGCAGGTGGGCGGATAGCACAGATACGCAGTATTTT.